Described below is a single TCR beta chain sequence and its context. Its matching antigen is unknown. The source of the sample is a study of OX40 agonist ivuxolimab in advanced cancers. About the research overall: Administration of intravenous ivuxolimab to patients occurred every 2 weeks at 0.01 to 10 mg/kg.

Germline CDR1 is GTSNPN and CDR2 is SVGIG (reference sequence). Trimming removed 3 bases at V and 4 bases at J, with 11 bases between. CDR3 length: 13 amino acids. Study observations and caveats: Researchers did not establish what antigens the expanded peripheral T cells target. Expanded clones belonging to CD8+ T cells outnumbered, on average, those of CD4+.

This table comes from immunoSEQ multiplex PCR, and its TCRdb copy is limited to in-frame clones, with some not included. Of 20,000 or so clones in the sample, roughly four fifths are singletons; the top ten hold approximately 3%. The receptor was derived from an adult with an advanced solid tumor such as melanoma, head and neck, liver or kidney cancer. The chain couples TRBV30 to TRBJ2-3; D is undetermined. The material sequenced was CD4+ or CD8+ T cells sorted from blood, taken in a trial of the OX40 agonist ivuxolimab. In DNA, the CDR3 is TGTGCCTGGAGAACTTCTGGGTCAGATACGCAGTATTTT. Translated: CAWRTSGSDTQYF.